These 15 T cell receptor beta chains originate from one sample sequenced in a study of cytomegalovirus exposure and HLA in healthy donors. Primers included in the PCR were 60 Vbeta and 13 Jbeta primers. Some clones are missing from TCRdb's copy, which holds only in-frame ones; the method was immunoSEQ multiplex PCR. Among some 130,000 clones listed, 65% to 80% were seen once. Sequenced: PBMCs. The receptors derive from a male donor in good health and CMV-seropositive.

This clone was seen only once. The chain has TRBV7-2 and TRBJ2-5, with D uncertain. V was clipped by 6 bases and J by 3 bases, with 11 bases between them. The length of the CDR3 is 13 residues. Germline V lookup: CDR1 SGHTA, CDR2 FQGNSA. The CDR3 bases are TGTGCCAGCAGTCGTAGCCGTGAAGAGACCCAGTACTTC. Amino acids: CASSRSREETQYF. Full variable domain (remainder filled in from reference TRBV7-2 and TRBJ2-5): GAGVSQSPSNKVTEKGKDVELRCDPISGHTALYWYRQSLGQGLEFLIYFQGNSAPDKSGLPSDRFSAERTGGSVSTLTIQRTQQEDSAVYLCASSRSREETQYFGPGTRLLVL.

This rearrangement joins TRBV28 to TRBJ1-1; D is unresolved. The CDR3 totals 14 residues. CDR1 and CDR2 from the germline V gene are MDHEN and SYDVKM. Trimming stripped 4 bases from V and 0 bases from J, with 9 bases between. The CDR3 reads CASSSTILNTEAFF. CDR3 in DNA: TGTGCCAGCAGTTCGACAATCCTGAACACTGAAGCTTTCTTT.

This clone showed up just a few times. V and J are TRBV18 and TRBJ2-3, with D maybe TRBD1 (6 bases). Germline V CDR1 and CDR2: KGHSH, LQKENI. This CDR3 is built from 16 residues. V was cut by 1 base and J by 0 bases, with 11 bases left in between. DNA of the CDR3: TGTGCCAGCTCACCACTAACTGGACAGAGCACAGATACGCAGTATTTT. It yields the protein CASSPLTGQSTDTQYF. Using reference TRBV18 and TRBJ2-3 for the parts outside the CDR3, the full variable domain is NAGVMQNPRHLVRRRGQEARLRCSPMKGHSHVYWYRQLPEEGLKFMVYLQKENIIDESGMPKERFSAEFPKEGPSILRIQQVVRGDSAAYFCASSPLTGQSTDTQYFGPGTRLTVL.

This chain links TRBV7-3 with TRBJ2-5; 9 bases are shared with TRBD2. Germline CDR1 and CDR2: SGHTA and FQGTGA. J gave up 2 bases and V 5 bases, and 9 bases lay outside the gene matches. The CDR3 has 16 residues. The CDR3 loop reads CASSPASGGPQETQYF. The CDR3 DNA follows: TGTGCCAGCAGCCCCGCCAGCGGGGGGCCACAAGAGACCCAGTACTTC.

This sequence joins TRBV9 and TRBJ2-7, with D uncertain. Trimming shortened V by 0 bases and J by 7 bases, and 14 bases separated the two germline ends. CDR3 size: 14 residues. Germline CDR1 reads SGDLS; CDR2 reads YYNGEE. The CDR3 DNA follows: TGTGCCAGCAGCGTAGAGGCACTTCCAGCGGAGCAGTACTTC. Its translation is CASSVEALPAEQYF.

The CDR3 DNA is TGTGCCAGCAGTTACGCCGGGAGGACCTACAATGAGCAGTTCTTC. Its protein is CASSYAGRTYNEQFF. The rearrangement links TRBV6-5 to TRBJ2-1; 7 nucleotides agree with TRBD2. The CDR3 extends over 15 amino acids. The germline V gene encodes CDR1 MNHEY and CDR2 SVGAGI. V shed 2 bases, J shed 2 bases, and the junction held 3 bases outside the gene matches.

V and J are TRBV9 and TRBJ1-1, with 9 bases that match TRBD1. The CDR3 length is 15 residues. J gave up 5 bases and V 4 bases, and 9 bases lay outside the gene matches. Per the germline V gene, CDR1 is SGDLS and CDR2 is YYNGEE. For the CDR3, the DNA is TGTGCCAGCAGCACTACCGGGACAGGGCGTACTGAAGCTTTCTTT. It is translated as CASSTTGTGRTEAFF.

V usage is TRBV18 and J usage is TRBJ2-2; TRBD1 aligns across 9 bases. V lost 4 bases and J lost 1; bases outside the gene matches: 7. Germline V lookup: CDR1 KGHSH, CDR2 LQKENI. The CDR3 has 17 residues. The CDR3 region is CASSQSPGQGNTGELFF. In DNA form, the CDR3 reads TGTGCCAGCTCACAATCCCCGGGACAGGGGAACACCGGGGAGCTGTTTTTT. The variable domain in full, completed from reference TRBV18 and TRBJ2-2, reads NAGVMQNPRHLVRRRGQEARLRCSPMKGHSHVYWYRQLPEEGLKFMVYLQKENIIDESGMPKERFSAEFPKEGPSILRIQQVVRGDSAAYFCASSQSPGQGNTGELFFGEGSRLTVL.

This rearrangement joins TRBV6-5 to TRBJ1-6; D gene uncertain. The CDR3 runs 14 residues. CDR1 and CDR2 from the germline V gene are MNHEY and SVGAGI. Between the trimmed V and J ends, which lost 5 bases and 13 bases, there was a span of 18 bases. CDR3 bases: TGTGCCAGCAGTGAATACACGCAATTCTGGCCCCTCCACTTT. It encodes CASSEYTQFWPLHF.

The rearrangement links TRBV19 to TRBJ2-1; 11 bases agree with TRBD2. The germline V gene has CDR1 LNHDA and CDR2 SQIVND (reference sequence). V dropped 3 bases and J dropped 5; count of bases not matched to a gene: 3. This CDR3 spans 15 amino acids. The CDR3 DNA follows: TGTGCCAGTAGTATCCTAGCGGGAGGCAACAATGAGCAGTTCTTC. The encoded protein is CASSILAGGNNEQFF.

The V and J genes are TRBV19 and TRBJ1-3; 7 bases are shared with TRBD1. The CDR3 extends over 17 amino acids. Germline V gives CDR1 LNHDA, CDR2 SQIVND (reference sequence). The V segment lost 3 bases and the J segment 0 bases; nucleotides outside the gene matches: 8. CDR3: CASSIGTGALSGNTIYF. The DNA of the CDR3 is TGTGCCAGTAGTATCGGAACAGGGGCCCTCTCTGGAAACACCATATATTTT.

This chain connects TRBV6-1 to TRBJ2-3; TRBD2 matches 8 bases. V was pared by 4 bases and J by 7 bases, with 16 bases of the junction left unmatched. The CDR3 runs 17 residues. CDR1 is MNHNS, CDR2 SASEGT, per germline. In DNA, the CDR3 is TGTGCCAGCAGTGCACGCCCAGGGTCGGGAGGGCCATATACGCAGTATTTT. Translating gives CASSARPGSGGPYTQYF.

As DNA, the CDR3 is TGTGCCAGCAGCTTGGCTCACCGGGACAACCAAGAGACCCAGTACTTC. It codes for CASSLAHRDNQETQYF. The chain has TRBV5-6 and TRBJ2-5; D is possibly TRBD1 (6 bases). V lost 0 bases to trimming and J lost 0 bases, with 12 bases between them. Germline-derived CDR1 and CDR2 are SGHDT and YYEEEE. The CDR3 has 16 amino acids.

V is TRBV27 and J is TRBJ2-6, with D uncertain. The V gene's germline CDR1 is MNHEY and CDR2 SMNVEV (reference sequence). Between the trimmed V and J ends, which lost 2 bases and 0 bases, there was a span of 5 bases. The CDR3 covers 15 residues. The CDR3 sequence is CASSLKPSGANVLTF. DNA of the CDR3: TGTGCCAGCAGTTTAAAGCCCTCTGGGGCCAACGTCCTGACTTTC. The full variable domain, with the rest looked up from reference TRBV27 and TRBJ2-6, is EAQVTQNPRYLITVTGKKLTVTCSQNMNHEYMSWYRQDPGLGLRQIYYSMNVEVTDKGDVPEGYKVSRKEKRNFPLILESPSPNQTSLYFCASSLKPSGANVLTFGAGSRLTVL.

The rearrangement links TRBV18 to TRBJ2-5, with D hard to call. With 4 bases removed from V and 3 bases from J, the gap between germline ends came to 15 bases. From germline, CDR1 is KGHSH and CDR2 LQKENI. The CDR3 is made up of 15 amino acids. As DNA, the CDR3 is TGTGCCAGCTCACGCGCGCTCGCCGAGGAAGAGACCCAGTACTTC. Its protein product is CASSRALAEEETQYF.